There are a few counts of the clone carrying this T cell receptor (beta chain). The antigen remains unidentified. The record originates from a study of blood T cells in healthy people across ages. Study results and limitations: It was the long-lived donors that had more naive CD4+ cells and higher diversity than aged donors.

Germline loops: CDR1 SGHTA, CDR2 FQGNSA. This CDR3 spans 15 amino acids. Trimming took off 5 bases at V and 2 bases at J, with 16 bases between the two ends. A sample-barcoded 5' primer and a J-beta primer mix were used in a second PCR of about 7 to 12 cycles. TCRdb itself ran the 5' RACE reads through MiXCR, one entry per CDR3 protein. The sample gives approximately 880,000 distinct CDR3 sequences, 40% to 60% of which show up once; roughly an eighth is in the top ten. This receptor was taken from a man aged 25 to 40 in good health. The V and J genes are TRBV7-2 and TRBJ2-7; D may be TRBD1 (5 bases). Sequenced input: blood. The CDR3 coding sequence is TGTGCCAGCAGCGTCGCTCAGGGTAATCCCTACGAGCAGTACTTC. It encodes CASSVAQGNPYEQYF.